Listed below are T cell receptor beta chains from one sample, sequenced in a study of CD8 T cells in Susac syndrome. TCRdb ran MiXCR on the immunoSEQ multiplex PCR reads and lists one entry per CDR3 protein. The sample contains under 200,000 distinct CDR3 sequences, around nine tenths of which appear only once. The specimen was CD4+ T cells from PBMCs. These receptor sequences come from a human donor with Susac syndrome. Both conserved end residues are part of each CDR3. D genes are given only for firm matches. A row's size may be missing; if present it is once, few, many or a size class.

v_gene	j_gene	abundance	len	d_gene	CDR3nt	CDR3aa
TRBV4-1	TRBJ2-3	few	16	TRBD2	TGCGCCAGCAGCCCCGGTCTAGCGGGGGGGGTAGATACGCAGTATTTT	CASSPGLAGGVDTQYF
TRBV4-1	TRBJ1-1	NA	14	NA	TGCGCCAGCAGCCAGTGGCGGGGCCCAAACGAGGCTTTCTTT	CASSQWRGPNEAFF
TRBV5-1	TRBJ2-5	NA	15	TRBD2	TGCGCCAGCAGCACCGGGACTAGCGATCAAGAGACCCAGTACTTC	CASSTGTSDQETQYF
TRBV5-6	TRBJ1-5	NA	15	NA	TGTGCCAGCAGCCCAAGAGGGGCTAGCAATCAGCCCCAGCATTTT	CASSPRGASNQPQHF
TRBV5-1	TRBJ2-3	NA	17	NA	TGCGCCAGCAGAGAGCGGTGGAGGGCTAGCGTCGCAGATACGCAGTATTTT	CASRERWRASVADTQYF
TRBV5-1	TRBJ2-3	NA	14	NA	TGCGCCAGCAATTCCCAGGGTAGCACAGATACGCAGTATTTT	CASNSQGSTDTQYF
TRBV7-9	TRBJ2-3	NA	16	NA	TGTGCCAGCAGCTTAACGCAACCGGGGGGCAGGGATACGCAGTATTTT	CASSLTQPGGRDTQYF
TRBV4-2	TRBJ2-3	NA	13	NA	TGTGCCAGCAGCCCTATCCTAGCAGATACGCAGTATTTT	CASSPILADTQYF
TRBV6-5	TRBJ2-2	once	15	TRBD2	TGTGCCAGCAGTAGGACTAGCGGATACACCGGGGAGCTGTTTTTT	CASSRTSGYTGELFF
TRBV7-6	TRBJ2-5	NA	20	TRBD2	TGTGCCAGCAGCTCCTATAGAGGGAGCGGGGGGCACAAAAAGAGAGGGACCCAGTACTTC	CASSSYRGSGGHKKRGTQYF
TRBV7-9	TRBJ1-1	NA	14	NA	TGTGCCAGCAGCCGATCCGGGACGCATCATGAAGCTTTCTTT	CASSRSGTHHEAFF
TRBV6-8	TRBJ1-1	once	15	NA	TGTGCCAGCAGTTTGGAAGGCAGCAATAACACTGAAGCTTTCTTT	CASSLEGSNNTEAFF
TRBV7-9	TRBJ2-1	NA	15	TRBD2	TGTGCCAGCAGCTCCTGGACTAGCGGCTACAATGAGCAGTTCTTC	CASSSWTSGYNEQFF
TRBV20-1	TRBJ2-5	NA	12	NA	TGCAGTGCTAGCAGCCCGCGGGAGACCCAGTACTTC	CSASSPRETQYF
TRBV19	TRBJ2-7	once	15	TRBD2	TGTGCCAGTAGCAGGACTAGCGGGGACAACTACGAGCAGTACTTC	CASSRTSGDNYEQYF
TRBV30	TRBJ2-1	NA	13	NA	TGTGCCTGGAGTGTAGACATTTACAATGAGCAGTTCTTC	CAWSVDIYNEQFF
TRBV4-1	TRBJ2-5	NA	16	TRBD1	TGCGCCAGCAGCCCCATCGAGACAGGGGACCAAGAGACCCAGTACTTC	CASSPIETGDQETQYF
TRBV5-8	TRBJ2-2	NA	18	TRBD2	TGTGCCAGCAGCTTGGGGGTCTCTAGCGGGAGTAGCACCGGGGAGCTGTTTTTT	CASSLGVSSGSSTGELFF
TRBV9	TRBJ2-1	NA	16	NA	TGTGCCAGCAGCGTAGGACGGATCAGGTGGGCCGATGAGCAGTTCTTC	CASSVGRIRWADEQFF
TRBV6-1	TRBJ2-7	NA	13	NA	TGTGCCAGCAGTGGACAGGTGACCTACGAGCAGTACTTC	CASSGQVTYEQYF
TRBV7-7	TRBJ1-4	NA	14	NA	TGTGCTAGCAGCTTAGGTGGTTTTCGCGAAAAACTGTTTTTT	CASSLGGFREKLFF
TRBV5-1	TRBJ2-3	few	15	NA	TGCGCCAGCAGCCCTGGACAGCCAATTGGAGATACGCAGTATTTT	CASSPGQPIGDTQYF
TRBV10-1	TRBJ2-1	NA	17	NA	TGCGCCAGCAGTGAGTCCTCCGGGGGTTATAGGTACAATGAGCAGTTCTTC	CASSESSGGYRYNEQFF
TRBV5-1	TRBJ2-7	NA	15	NA	TGCGCCAGCAGCTTGGTGGGTCAGGGGTCCTACGAGCAGTACTTC	CASSLVGQGSYEQYF
TRBV5-1	TRBJ2-5	few	12	NA	TGCGCCAGCTCCGCTAGCCAAGAGACCCAGTACTTC	CASSASQETQYF
TRBV4-1	TRBJ1-6	NA	15	NA	TGCGCCAGCAGCCAACCGACAGACGTCGATTCACCCCTCCACTTT	CASSQPTDVDSPLHF
TRBV19	TRBJ1-2	NA	14	NA	TGTGCCAGTAGTATTGGGGGGTCTAACTATGGCTACACCTTC	CASSIGGSNYGYTF
TRBV4-1	TRBJ1-1	NA	14	TRBD1	TGCGCCAGCAGCCATAGGGACAGGGGAACTGAAGCTTTCTTT	CASSHRDRGTEAFF
TRBV28	TRBJ2-2	NA	13	NA	TGTGCCAGCAGTTTATCGAACACCGGGGAGCTGTTTTTT	CASSLSNTGELFF
TRBV7-9	TRBJ2-1	NA	12	NA	TGTGCCAGCAGCGTAGGGGGGGACGAGCAGTTCTTC	CASSVGGDEQFF
TRBV5-1	TRBJ2-2	NA	15	TRBD1	TGCGCCAGCACCTGGGACAGGTCTCTAACCGGGGAGCTGTTTTTT	CASTWDRSLTGELFF
TRBV12-3/TRBV12-4	TRBJ2-2	NA	12	NA	TGTGCCAGCAGGAGAAACGCCGGGGAGCTGTTTTTT	CASRRNAGELFF
TRBV7-9	TRBJ2-2	NA	16	NA	TGTGCCAGCAGCTTAGAACCTCTCTACAACACCGGGGAGCTGTTTTTT	CASSLEPLYNTGELFF
TRBV7-2	TRBJ1-5	NA	14	NA	TGTGCCAGCAGCTCGTCGGGAGGCAATCAGCCCCAGCATTTT	CASSSSGGNQPQHF
TRBV15	TRBJ2-7	NA	14	NA	TGTGCCACCAGCAGAGATAAAACAACGGGGGAGCAGTACTTC	CATSRDKTTGEQYF
TRBV5-1	TRBJ1-5	NA	21	TRBD1	TGCGCCAGCAGCTTCCCCCTACACCGGGACAGAAACCTTCATAGCAATCAGCCCCAGCATTTT	CASSFPLHRDRNLHSNQPQHF
TRBV20-1	TRBJ1-5	once	13	TRBD1	TGCAGTGCTCCCGGGACAGGAAATCAGCCCCAGCATTTT	CSAPGTGNQPQHF
TRBV6-5	TRBJ2-3	NA	17	TRBD2	TGTGCCAGCAGTTACGCGGGGGGGACGGCGAAGACAGATACGCAGTATTTT	CASSYAGGTAKTDTQYF
TRBV20-1	TRBJ2-5	NA	14	NA	TGCAGTGCCCCCCGGGACTCAGGGCAAGAGACCCAGTACTTC	CSAPRDSGQETQYF
TRBV7-2	TRBJ2-1	NA	15	NA	TGTGCCAGCAGCCTCCGGTTTGACTCCTACAATGAGCAGTTCTTC	CASSLRFDSYNEQFF
TRBV12-3/TRBV12-4	TRBJ1-5	NA	13	NA	TGTGCCAGCAGTTTTCAGGGTACGCAGCCCCAGCATTTT	CASSFQGTQPQHF
TRBV6-2/TRBV6-3	TRBJ2-3	few	12	NA	TGTGCCAGCAGCCTAGCGTCAGATACGCAGTATTTT	CASSLASDTQYF
TRBV5-6	TRBJ2-3	NA	16	TRBD2	TGTGCCAGCAGCGGCCTTGGCGGGGGAAACACAGATACGCAGTATTTT	CASSGLGGGNTDTQYF
TRBV30	TRBJ2-1	NA	11	NA	TGTGCCTGGGCCCTAGTCAATGAGCAGTTCTTC	CAWALVNEQFF
TRBV6-1	TRBJ2-1	NA	11	NA	TGTGCCAGCAGTGTCACTAGCGAGCAGTTCTTC	CASSVTSEQFF
TRBV20-1	TRBJ2-7	NA	18	TRBD2	TGCAGTGCAAACAAGATGACTAGCGGGAGAATCGGGTTCTACGAGCAGTACTTC	CSANKMTSGRIGFYEQYF
TRBV6-5	TRBJ1-3	once	13	NA	TGTGCCAGCAGTCGGGAATCTGGAAACACCATATATTTT	CASSRESGNTIYF
TRBV30	TRBJ1-1	NA	14	TRBD1	TGTGCCTGGAGTCCCGGGACAGAGAACACTGAAGCTTTCTTT	CAWSPGTENTEAFF
TRBV20-1	TRBJ1-5	NA	16	NA	TGCAGTGCTAGAGCCAGCCCCCAAAGTTACAATCAGCCCCAGCATTTT	CSARASPQSYNQPQHF
TRBV7-8	TRBJ2-3	once	16	NA	TGTGCCAGCAGCTTAGAAGGCCGTGGGGGTGTGGATACGCAGTATTTT	CASSLEGRGGVDTQYF
TRBV9	TRBJ1-3	NA	15	NA	TGTGCCAGCAGCGTAGCTTCCCAATCTGGAAACACCATATATTTT	CASSVASQSGNTIYF
TRBV30	TRBJ2-5	NA	14	NA	TGTGCCTGGAAGCAGCGTAGGAACCAAGAGACCCAGTACTTC	CAWKQRRNQETQYF
TRBV5-4	TRBJ2-1	NA	18	NA	TGTGCCAGCAGTTCCGAGTTGTGGGGGAGCGATTCCTACAATGAGCAGTTCTTC	CASSSELWGSDSYNEQFF